The rows below give T cell receptor beta chains drawn from one sample of a study of CD8+ T cells in alopecia areata. Data came from immunoSEQ multiplex PCR; TCRdb stores just in-frame clones and leaves some out. Found here are about 270,000 clones, 50% to 75% of them singletons; the top ten hold roughly 0.93%. The specimen was CD4+ T cells sorted from blood, collected at approximately week 51, from a patient treated with tofacitinib. These receptors all come from a human donor with alopecia areata. Each CDR3 is given with its conserved first and last residue. The D gene is left open where the match is weak. The size field is filled for only some rows; it gives once, few, many or a size class.

clone_size	v_call	cdr3_length	j_call	d_call	cdr3_aa	cdr3_nt
.	TRBV30	14	TRBJ1-6	.	CAWRDRAFHSPLHF	TGTGCCTGGAGAGACCGGGCCTTCCATTCACCCCTCCACTTT
.	TRBV5-6	13	TRBJ1-4	.	CASSLRSNEKLFF	TGTGCCAGCAGCCTGCGGTCTAATGAAAAACTGTTTTTT
few	TRBV18	14	TRBJ1-1	.	CASSPRTDRNEAFF	TGTGCCAGCTCACCTCGAACAGACAGAAATGAAGCTTTCTTT
many	TRBV10-3	14	TRBJ2-7	.	CAISPGPGDREQYF	TGTGCCATCAGTCCGGGGCCCGGTGATCGCGAGCAGTACTTC
.	TRBV7-2	16	TRBJ2-1	TRBD2	CASSPPGSGGRNEQFF	TGTGCCAGCAGCCCCCCAGGTAGCGGGGGCAGAAATGAGCAGTTCTTC
.	TRBV5-1	17	TRBJ2-1	.	CASSLSSPAGSYNEQFF	TGCGCCAGCAGCTTGAGTTCACCAGCTGGGTCCTACAATGAGCAGTTCTTC
.	TRBV5-1	15	TRBJ1-6	.	CASSLVPISNSPLHF	TGCGCCAGCAGCTTGGTTCCAATCTCGAATTCACCCCTCCACTTT
.	TRBV7-9	14	TRBJ1-2	.	CASSLDAGPYGYTF	TGTGCCAGCAGCTTAGATGCAGGGCCCTATGGCTACACCTTC
.	TRBV30	16	TRBJ2-1	.	CAWSVRAVRRYNEQFF	TGTGCCTGGAGTGTTCGGGCAGTTAGAAGATACAATGAGCAGTTCTTC
.	TRBV5-1	14	TRBJ2-1	.	CASSLSGDYNEQFF	TGCGCCAGCAGCTTGTCGGGGGACTACAATGAGCAGTTCTTC
.	TRBV2	12	TRBJ2-3	.	CASKGNTDTQYF	TGTGCCAGCAAAGGCAACACAGATACGCAGTATTTT
.	TRBV5-1	14	TRBJ2-1	TRBD1	CASSWDSGMDEQFF	TGCGCCAGCAGCTGGGACAGTGGCATGGATGAGCAGTTCTTC
once	TRBV30	14	TRBJ2-3	TRBD1	CACQQGRGTDTQYF	TGTGCCTGCCAACAGGGGCGAGGCACAGATACGCAGTATTTT
.	TRBV11-2	15	TRBJ1-1	.	CASSPTPPTGPEAFF	TGTGCCAGCAGCCCTACCCCGCCAACAGGTCCTGAAGCTTTCTTT
.	TRBV30	12	TRBJ2-7	.	CAWHRSSYEQYF	TGTGCCTGGCACAGGAGCTCCTACGAGCAGTACTTC
once	TRBV30	10	TRBJ1-1	.	CAWRPAEAFF	TGTGCCTGGAGACCAGCGGAAGCTTTCTTT
.	TRBV30	13	TRBJ1-1	.	CAWMVDRNTEAFF	TGTGCCTGGATGGTGGACAGGAACACTGAAGCTTTCTTT
.	TRBV11-2	15	TRBJ1-6	TRBD1	CASSAPGTGASPLHF	TGTGCCAGCAGCGCCCCCGGGACAGGGGCGTCCCCCCTCCACTTT
.	TRBV30	13	TRBJ2-5	.	CAWSVKGGETQYF	TGTGCCTGGAGTGTAAAGGGGGGAGAGACCCAGTACTTC
.	TRBV30	13	TRBJ1-2	.	CGVERIPIYGYTF	TGTGGCGTCGAGCGGATCCCGATCTATGGCTACACCTTC